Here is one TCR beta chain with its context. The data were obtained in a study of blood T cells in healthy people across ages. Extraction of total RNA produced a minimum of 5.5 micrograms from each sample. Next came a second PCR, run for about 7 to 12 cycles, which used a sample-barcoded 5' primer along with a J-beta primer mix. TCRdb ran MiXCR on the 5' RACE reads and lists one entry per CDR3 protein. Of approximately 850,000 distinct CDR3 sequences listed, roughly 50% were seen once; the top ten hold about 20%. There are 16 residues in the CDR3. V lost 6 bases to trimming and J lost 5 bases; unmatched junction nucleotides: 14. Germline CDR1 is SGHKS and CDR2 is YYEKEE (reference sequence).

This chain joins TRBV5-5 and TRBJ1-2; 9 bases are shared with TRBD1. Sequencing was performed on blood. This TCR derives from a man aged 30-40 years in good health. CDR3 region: CASIGGDLDRGYGYTF. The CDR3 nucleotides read TGTGCCAGCATCGGGGGAGATCTGGACAGGGGATATGGCTACACCTTC.